The rows below give T cell receptor beta chains drawn from one sample of a study of T cells in Graves' hyperthyroidism and ophthalmopathy. TCRdb recomputed calls from the multiplex PCR reads with MiXCR, one row per CDR3 protein. The sample lists about 360,000 distinct CDR3 sequences, about 13% occurring once. Sequenced input: blood. The receptors stem from a woman younger than 30 with Graves' hyperthyroidism. Each CDR3 is given with its conserved first and last residue. Each record gives: CDR3 protein, CDR3 DNA, D gene, J gene, V gene, clone size. The D gene is left open where the match is weak. Clone size, where shown, is once, few, many, or a class for clones that have expanded.

CASSIGTGGEELFF,TGTGCCAGCAGCATTGGGACAGGGGGCGAGGAGCTGTTTTTT,TRBD1,TRBJ2-2,TRBV7-8,few
CSASLISYEQYF,TGCAGTGCTAGCCTAATCAGCTACGAGCAGTACTTC,-,TRBJ2-7,TRBV20-1,many
CASSQFRQGSPQNIQYF,TGTGCCAGCAGCCAATTCCGACAGGGATCCCCCCAAAACATTCAGTACTTC,TRBD1,TRBJ2-4,TRBV4-2,few
CASSRTTDTGNYNEQFF,TGTGCCAGCAGCCGGACTACTGACACGGGAAACTACAATGAGCAGTTCTTC,-,TRBJ2-1,TRBV3-1,many
CASGRDGNYGYTF,TGTGCTAGTGGTCGCGACGGGAACTATGGCTACACCTTC,-,TRBJ1-2,TRBV12-5,many
CASSVVGSGRDNEQFF,TGTGCCAGCAGCGTAGTGGGTAGCGGGAGGGACAATGAGCAGTTCTTC,TRBD2,TRBJ2-1,TRBV9,-
CASSLLGRDQPQHF,TGTGCCAGCAGTTTATTAGGCAGAGATCAGCCCCAGCATTTT,-,TRBJ1-5,TRBV28,-
CASSADRVGGYTF,TGTGCCAGCAGCGCCGACAGGGTGGGCGGCTACACCTTC,TRBD1,TRBJ1-2,TRBV7-2,many
CATSDRGQSSSYNEQFF,TGTGCCACCAGTGACCGGGGACAGTCTAGCTCCTACAATGAGCAGTTCTTC,TRBD1,TRBJ2-1,TRBV24-1,-
CATSTAGYTF,TGTGCCACCTCGACAGCTGGCTACACCTTC,-,TRBJ1-2,TRBV2,many
CASSSGTGQETQYF,TGTGCCAGCAGCTCCGGGACAGGCCAAGAGACCCAGTACTTC,TRBD1,TRBJ2-5,TRBV5-8,many
CASTREGSQETRYF,TGTGCCAGCACCAGAGAGGGTAGCCAAGAGACCCGGTACTTC,-,TRBJ2-5,TRBV2,-
CASSPGFLAEAFF,TGCGCCAGCAGTCCAGGGTTTTTGGCTGAAGCTTTCTTT,-,TRBJ1-1,TRBV10-2,many
CASSSWTGINYGYTF,TGTGCCAGCAGTTCTTGGACAGGGATTAACTATGGCTACACCTTC,TRBD1,TRBJ1-2,TRBV12-3/TRBV12-4,many
CASKYGGEVGYTF,TGTGCCAGCAAATATGGTGGAGAGGTTGGCTACACCTTC,-,TRBJ1-2,TRBV28,-
CASSLTNSQETQYF,TGTGCCAGCAGTCTCACTAACTCCCAAGAGACCCAGTACTTC,-,TRBJ2-5,TRBV27,few
CASSLGRTEVYEKLFF,TGTGCCAGCAGTTTGGGCAGGACAGAAGTTTATGAAAAACTGTTTTTT,-,TRBJ1-4,TRBV28,many
CASSTRRADFSNQPQHF,TGTGCCAGTAGTACCCGCCGGGCAGACTTTAGCAATCAGCCCCAGCATTTT,-,TRBJ1-5,TRBV19,many
CASSYGGRITEAFF,TGTGCCAGCAGTTATGGGGGCAGGATCACTGAAGCTTTCTTT,-,TRBJ1-1,TRBV6-2/TRBV6-3,many
CASSQGPASGSHEQYF,TGCGCCAGCAGCCAAGGACCCGCTAGCGGGAGCCACGAGCAGTACTTC,TRBD2,TRBJ2-7,TRBV4-1,many
CASSSRIVGETQYF,TGTGCCAGCAGCTCCCGGATCGTGGGAGAGACCCAGTACTTC,-,TRBJ2-5,TRBV7-9,many
CASSLSGANTGELFF,TGCGCCAGCAGCTTATCAGGGGCAAACACCGGGGAGCTGTTTTTT,-,TRBJ2-2,TRBV5-1,many
CASSPPGGGHNEQFF,TGTGCCAGCAGCCCCCCCGGGGGGGGACACAATGAGCAGTTCTTC,TRBD2,TRBJ2-1,TRBV7-3,many
CSAKSPTSGMSYNEQFF,TGCAGTGCTAAATCGCCGACTAGCGGGATGTCCTACAATGAGCAGTTCTTC,TRBD2,TRBJ2-1,TRBV20-1,many
CASSLISGINSPLHF,TGTGCCAGCAGCTTAATATCGGGGATAAATTCACCCCTCCACTTT,-,TRBJ1-6,TRBV7-6,many
CASRLGGTEAFF,TGTGCCAGCAGGCTAGGGGGTACTGAAGCTTTCTTT,-,TRBJ1-1,TRBV7-9,-
CASSVTGTSGNEQYF,TGTGCCAGCAGTGTAACCGGGACTAGCGGGAACGAGCAGTACTTC,TRBD2,TRBJ2-7,TRBV2,many
CAISAREEAEAFF,TGTGCCATCAGTGCCAGGGAGGAGGCTGAAGCTTTCTTT,-,TRBJ1-1,TRBV10-3,-
CASSLTGTSGRGEQFF,TGTGCCAGCAGCCTCACCGGGACTAGCGGGAGGGGTGAGCAGTTCTTC,TRBD2,TRBJ2-1,TRBV12-3/TRBV12-4,many
CASSFQAGDVREQYF,TGTGCCAGCAGTTTTCAGGCAGGGGACGTACGCGAGCAGTACTTC,-,TRBJ2-7,TRBV12-3/TRBV12-4,-
CSARDQGRKTQYF,TGCAGTGCTAGAGATCAGGGTAGGAAGACCCAGTACTTC,-,TRBJ2-5,TRBV20-1,many
CASSYPGSTRGPGELFF,TGTGCCAGCAGTTACCCAGGGTCCACCAGGGGCCCCGGGGAGCTGTTTTTT,-,TRBJ2-2,TRBV6-5,-
CASSLGESETQYF,TGTGCCAGCTCACTAGGGGAGTCAGAGACCCAGTACTTC,-,TRBJ2-5,TRBV18,-
CASSQDLLGGVSDTQYF,TGTGCCAGCAGCCAAGATTTATTAGGGGGTGTATCAGATACGCAGTATTTT,-,TRBJ2-3,TRBV3-1,-
CATRDLASGSTGELFF,TGTGCCACCAGAGATTTGGCTAGCGGGAGCACCGGGGAGCTGTTTTTT,TRBD2,TRBJ2-2,TRBV24-1,-
CASSLKGGGSGRYNEQFF,TGTGCCAGCAGCTTAAAAGGCGGGGGTAGCGGGAGGTACAATGAGCAGTTCTTC,TRBD2,TRBJ2-1,TRBV7-9,-
CASNTYGRATEAFF,TGTGCCAGCAATACGTATGGCCGAGCCACTGAAGCTTTCTTT,-,TRBJ1-1,TRBV7-2,many
CASSQVETTNEKLFF,TGCGCCAGCAGCCAGGTAGAAACAACTAATGAAAAACTGTTTTTT,-,TRBJ1-4,TRBV4-1,few
CASSLGGTRYNEQFF,TGTGCCAGCAGCTTGGGGGGAACAAGGTACAATGAGCAGTTCTTC,-,TRBJ2-1,TRBV5-4,many
CASSHGLAGEQYF,TGTGCCAGCAGTCACGGACTAGCGGGAGAGCAGTACTTC,TRBD2,TRBJ2-7,TRBV3-1,many
CASSSTGTNEQFF,TGTGCCAGCAGCTCTACAGGGACCAATGAGCAGTTCTTC,-,TRBJ2-1,TRBV7-9,many
CASSFSQGLSNQPQHF,TGTGCCAGCAGTTTTAGCCAGGGGCTTAGCAATCAGCCCCAGCATTTT,-,TRBJ1-5,TRBV12-3/TRBV12-4,many
CASKQTENTGELFF,TGTGCCAGCAAGCAGACAGAGAACACCGGGGAGCTGTTTTTT,-,TRBJ2-2,TRBV2,-
CASSLTGSRGRGRPQHF,TGTGCCAGCAGCTTAACAGGGAGTAGGGGCCGGGGGAGGCCCCAGCATTTT,-,TRBJ1-5,TRBV5-5,few
CASSLNVLPEYF,TGTGCCAGCAGTTTAAACGTACTCCCAGAGTATTTT,-,TRBJ2-3,TRBV28,-
CASSGRVLLPQYF,TGTGCCAGTAGTGGTCGGGTCCTATTGCCGCAGTACTTC,-,TRBJ2-7,TRBV19,many
CASRSSSNEQFF,TGTGCCAGCAGGTCTAGCAGCAATGAGCAGTTCTTC,-,TRBJ2-1,TRBV5-5,many
CASSSSTGPSQPQHF,TGTGCCAGCAGTTCCTCGACAGGGCCCAGTCAGCCCCAGCATTTT,TRBD1,TRBJ1-5,TRBV12-3/TRBV12-4,-
CSARPGTAVTEAFF,TGCAGTGCTAGGCCCGGGACAGCGGTTACTGAAGCTTTCTTT,TRBD1,TRBJ1-1,TRBV20-1,many